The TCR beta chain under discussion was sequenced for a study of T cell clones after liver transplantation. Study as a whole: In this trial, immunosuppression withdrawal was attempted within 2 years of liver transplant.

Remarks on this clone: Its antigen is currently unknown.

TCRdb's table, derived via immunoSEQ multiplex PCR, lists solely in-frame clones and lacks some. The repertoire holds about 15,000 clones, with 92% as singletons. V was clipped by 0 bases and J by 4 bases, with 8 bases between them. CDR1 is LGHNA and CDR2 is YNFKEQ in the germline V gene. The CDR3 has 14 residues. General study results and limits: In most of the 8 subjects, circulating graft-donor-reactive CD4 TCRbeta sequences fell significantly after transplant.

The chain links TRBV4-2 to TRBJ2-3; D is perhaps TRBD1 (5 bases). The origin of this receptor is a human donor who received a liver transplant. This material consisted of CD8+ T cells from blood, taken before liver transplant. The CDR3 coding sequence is TGTGCCAGCAGCCAAGACCAGACAGCAGATACGCAGTATTTT. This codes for CASSQDQTADTQYF.